This TCR beta chain derives from a study of shared clonotypes between healthy human individuals. At the level of the study: Each donor's CD8 memory used one plate, CD8 naive two, each CD4 subset three.

Germline CDR1 reads MDHEN; CDR2 reads SYDVKM. The CDR3 covers 17 residues. V gave up 4 bases and J gave up 8 bases; unmatched junction bases: 16. The table came from immunoSEQ multiplex PCR; TCRdb's copy has only in-frame clones and leaves some out. Among over a million clones listed, around 97% were seen once. Specimen: naive CD4+ T cells sorted from blood. Subset noted: CD45RA+ positively selected. V and J are TRBV28 and TRBJ1-3; the match to TRBD1 covers 8 bases. The sequence was collected from a man aged 30-40 years in good health. In DNA, the CDR3 is TGTGCCAGCAGTTCGAGGACAGGGAAAGCGGGGGCGGACACCATATATTTT. The encoded protein is CASSSRTGKAGADTIYF.